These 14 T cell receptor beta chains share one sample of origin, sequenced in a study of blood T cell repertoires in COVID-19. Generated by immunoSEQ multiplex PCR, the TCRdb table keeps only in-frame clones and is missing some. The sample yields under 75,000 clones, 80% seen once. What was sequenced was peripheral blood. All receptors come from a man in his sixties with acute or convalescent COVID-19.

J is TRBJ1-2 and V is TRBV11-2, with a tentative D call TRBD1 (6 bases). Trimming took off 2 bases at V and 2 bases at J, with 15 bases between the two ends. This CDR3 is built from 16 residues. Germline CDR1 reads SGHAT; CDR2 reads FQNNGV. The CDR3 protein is CASSLSFRGPNYGYTF. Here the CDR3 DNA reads TGTGCCAGCAGCTTAAGCTTCAGGGGACCGAACTATGGCTACACCTTC.

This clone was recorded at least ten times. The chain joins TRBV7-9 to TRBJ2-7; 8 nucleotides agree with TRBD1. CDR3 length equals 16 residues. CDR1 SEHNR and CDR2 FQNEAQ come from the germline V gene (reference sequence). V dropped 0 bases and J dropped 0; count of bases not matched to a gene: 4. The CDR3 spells CASSLARDRSSYEQYF. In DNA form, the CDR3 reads TGTGCCAGCAGCTTAGCGCGGGACAGGAGCTCCTACGAGCAGTACTTC.

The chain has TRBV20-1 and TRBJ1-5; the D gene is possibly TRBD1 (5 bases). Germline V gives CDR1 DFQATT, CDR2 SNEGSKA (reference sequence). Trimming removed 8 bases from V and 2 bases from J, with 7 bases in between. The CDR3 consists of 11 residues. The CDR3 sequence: CSTGGNQPQHF. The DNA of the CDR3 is TGCAGTACAGGCGGCAATCAGCCCCAGCATTTT.

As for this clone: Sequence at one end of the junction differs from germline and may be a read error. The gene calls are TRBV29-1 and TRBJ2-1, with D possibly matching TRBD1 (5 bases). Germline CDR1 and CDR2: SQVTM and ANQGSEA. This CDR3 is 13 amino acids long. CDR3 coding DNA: TGCAGCGTTCGGGCAGGGTATTACAGTGAGCAGTTCTTC. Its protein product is CSVRAGYYSEQFF.

The CDR3 loop is CASSSRGGSPLHF. In DNA form, the CDR3 reads TGTGCCAGCAGCTCCAGGGGTGGGTCACCCCTCCACTTT. The chain carries TRBV11-3 and TRBJ1-6; the D gene is possibly TRBD1 (6 bases). Germline values: CDR1 SGHNT, CDR2 YENEEA. This CDR3 spans 13 amino acids. The V gene lost 4 bases and the J gene lost 10 bases, with 11 bases spanning the gap.

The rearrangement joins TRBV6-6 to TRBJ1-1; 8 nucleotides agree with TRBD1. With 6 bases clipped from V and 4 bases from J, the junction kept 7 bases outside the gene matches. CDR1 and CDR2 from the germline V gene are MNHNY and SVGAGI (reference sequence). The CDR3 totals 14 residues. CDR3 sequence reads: CASSYGQGGTEAFF. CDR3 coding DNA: TGTGCCAGCAGCTACGGACAGGGAGGCACTGAAGCTTTCTTT.

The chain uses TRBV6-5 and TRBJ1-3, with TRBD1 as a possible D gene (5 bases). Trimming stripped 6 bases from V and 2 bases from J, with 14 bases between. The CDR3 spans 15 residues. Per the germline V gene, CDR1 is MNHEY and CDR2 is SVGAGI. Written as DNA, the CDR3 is TGTGCCAGCAGACAGCCCGGGGGACCTGGAAACACCATATATTTT. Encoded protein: CASRQPGGPGNTIYF.

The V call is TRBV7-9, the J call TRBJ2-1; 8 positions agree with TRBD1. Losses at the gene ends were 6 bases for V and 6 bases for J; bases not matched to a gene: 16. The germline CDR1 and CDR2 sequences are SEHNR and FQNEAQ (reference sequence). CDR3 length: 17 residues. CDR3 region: CASSYRTGRKTTNEQFF. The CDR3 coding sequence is TGTGCCAGCAGTTATCGGACAGGGCGAAAAACCACCAATGAGCAGTTCTTC.

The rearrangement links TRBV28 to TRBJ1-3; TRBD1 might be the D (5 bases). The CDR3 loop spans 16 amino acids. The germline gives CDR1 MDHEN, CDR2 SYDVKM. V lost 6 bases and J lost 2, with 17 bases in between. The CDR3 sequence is CASSPTYRTTGNTIYF. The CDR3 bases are TGTGCCAGCAGCCCTACCTACAGGACAACTGGAAACACCATATATTTT.

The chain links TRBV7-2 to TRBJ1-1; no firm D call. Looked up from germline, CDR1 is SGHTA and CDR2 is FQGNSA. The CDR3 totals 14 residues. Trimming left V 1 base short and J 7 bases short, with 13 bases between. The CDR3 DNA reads TGTGCCAGCAGCTTAGTAAATGCGGCTAGTGAAGCTTTCTTT. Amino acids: CASSLVNAASEAFF.

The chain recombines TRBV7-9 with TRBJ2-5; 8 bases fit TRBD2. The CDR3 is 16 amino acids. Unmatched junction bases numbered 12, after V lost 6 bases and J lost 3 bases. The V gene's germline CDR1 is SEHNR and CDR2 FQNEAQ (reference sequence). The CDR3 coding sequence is TGTGCCAGCAGTCATCCCCGCGGGGGGACCGAAGAGACCCAGTACTTC. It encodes CASSHPRGGTEETQYF.

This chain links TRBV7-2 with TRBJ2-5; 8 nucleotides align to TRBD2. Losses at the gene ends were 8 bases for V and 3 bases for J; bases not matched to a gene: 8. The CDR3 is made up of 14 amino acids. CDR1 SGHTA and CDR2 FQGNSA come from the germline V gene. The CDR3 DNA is TGTGCCAGCGCTACCGGGGGGGCCGAAGAGACCCAGTACTTC. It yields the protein CASATGGAEETQYF.

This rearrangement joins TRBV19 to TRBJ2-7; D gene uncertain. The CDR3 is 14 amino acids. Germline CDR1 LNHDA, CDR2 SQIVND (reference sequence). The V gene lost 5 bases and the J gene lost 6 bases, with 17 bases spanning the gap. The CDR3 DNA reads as TGTGCCAGTAGTCCCTCCCGTTCTGTCGGCGAGCAGTACTTC. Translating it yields CASSPSRSVGEQYF.

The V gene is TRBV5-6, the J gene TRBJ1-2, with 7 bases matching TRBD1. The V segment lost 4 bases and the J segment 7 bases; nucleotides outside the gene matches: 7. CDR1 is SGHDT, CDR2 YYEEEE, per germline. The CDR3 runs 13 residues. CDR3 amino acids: CASSRDSFFGYTF. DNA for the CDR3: TGTGCCAGCAGCCGGGACAGCTTTTTTGGCTACACCTTC.